This T cell receptor (beta chain) was recorded in a study of PD-L1 blockade in urothelial cancer. Whole-study context: Of prior chemotherapy regimens, patients had received between 0 and 3. When blood samples were assessed, the median T cell count was 141,255.

Produced via immunoSEQ multiplex PCR; TCRdb's table is partial and in-frame only. Of approximately 44,000 clones listed, 91% were seen once; the top ten hold 6% to 9.5%. The CDR3 extends over 14 amino acids. The ends were cut back, 3 bases at V and 3 bases at J, with 12 bases in the middle. Germline CDR1 reads MNHEY; CDR2 reads SMNVEV (reference sequence). Specified time point: peripheral blood 6 weeks after treatment start. Sequencing used PBMCs, obtained around atezolizumab (anti-PD-L1) treatment. The chain is built from TRBV27 and TRBJ2-7; D is uncertain. This sequence was found in a man between 65 and 85 years old with urothelial cancer. The CDR3 DNA sequence: TGTGCCAGCAGTTTTCGGGTCGGAAACTACGAGCAGTACTTC. Translated: CASSFRVGNYEQYF.